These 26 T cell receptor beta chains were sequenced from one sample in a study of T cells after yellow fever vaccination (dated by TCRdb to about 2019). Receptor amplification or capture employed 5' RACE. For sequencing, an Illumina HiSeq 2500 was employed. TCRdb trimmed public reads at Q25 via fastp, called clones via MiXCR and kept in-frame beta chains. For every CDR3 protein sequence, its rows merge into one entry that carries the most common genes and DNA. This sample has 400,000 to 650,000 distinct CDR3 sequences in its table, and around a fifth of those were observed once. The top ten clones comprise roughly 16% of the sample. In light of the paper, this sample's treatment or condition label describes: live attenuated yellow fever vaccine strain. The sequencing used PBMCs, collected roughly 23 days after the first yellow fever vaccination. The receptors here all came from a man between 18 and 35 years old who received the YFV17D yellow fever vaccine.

The CDR3 DNA sequence: TGTGCCAGCACCACAACGCTCAGGGGGTGGGAGACCCAGTACTTC. Encoded protein: CASTTTLRGWETQYF. V and J are TRBV12-3 or TRBV12-4 and TRBJ2-5, with 7 bases that match TRBD1. The trim removed 7 bases at V and 5 bases at J, leaving 13 bases unmatched. This CDR3 is built from 15 residues.

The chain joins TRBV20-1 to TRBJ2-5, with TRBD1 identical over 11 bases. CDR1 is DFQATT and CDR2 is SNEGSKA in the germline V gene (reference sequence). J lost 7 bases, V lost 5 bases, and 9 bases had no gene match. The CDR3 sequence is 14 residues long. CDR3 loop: CSAPRGTGGGTQYF. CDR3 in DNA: TGCAGTGCTCCCCGCGGGACAGGGGGAGGGACCCAGTACTTC.

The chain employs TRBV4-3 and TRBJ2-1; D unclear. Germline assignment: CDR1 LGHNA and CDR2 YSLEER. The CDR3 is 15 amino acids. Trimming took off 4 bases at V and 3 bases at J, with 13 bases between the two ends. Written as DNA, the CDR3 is TGCGCCAGCAGCCTTACAGCCTTAAGCTACAATGAGCAGTTCTTC. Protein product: CASSLTALSYNEQFF.

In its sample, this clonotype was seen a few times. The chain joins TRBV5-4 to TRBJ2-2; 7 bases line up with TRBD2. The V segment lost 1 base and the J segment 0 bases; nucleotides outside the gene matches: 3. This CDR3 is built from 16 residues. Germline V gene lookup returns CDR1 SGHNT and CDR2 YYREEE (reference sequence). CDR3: CASSLSAGANTGELFF. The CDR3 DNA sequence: TGTGCCAGCAGCTTGAGTGCGGGGGCGAACACCGGGGAGCTGTTTTTT.

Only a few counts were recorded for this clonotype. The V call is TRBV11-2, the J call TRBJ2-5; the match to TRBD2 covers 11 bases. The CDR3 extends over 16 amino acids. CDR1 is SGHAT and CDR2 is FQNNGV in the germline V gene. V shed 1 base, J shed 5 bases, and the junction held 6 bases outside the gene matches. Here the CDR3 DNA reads TGTGCCAGCAGCTTAGGCCTAGCGGGGGGAGTGGAGACCCAGTACTTC. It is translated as CASSLGLAGGVETQYF.

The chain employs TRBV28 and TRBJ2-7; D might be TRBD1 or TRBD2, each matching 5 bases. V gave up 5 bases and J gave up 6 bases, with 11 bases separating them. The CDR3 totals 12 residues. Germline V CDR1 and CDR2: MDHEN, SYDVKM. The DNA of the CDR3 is TGTGCCAGCAGTGAGGGACGTCGCGAGCAGTACGTC. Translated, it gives CASSEGRREQYV.

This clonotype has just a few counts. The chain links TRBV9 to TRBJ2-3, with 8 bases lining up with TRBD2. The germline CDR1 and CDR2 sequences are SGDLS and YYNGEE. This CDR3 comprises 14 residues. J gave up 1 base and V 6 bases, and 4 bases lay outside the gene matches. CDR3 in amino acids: CASTHGGGTDTQYF. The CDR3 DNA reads TGTGCCAGCACCCACGGGGGGGGCACAGATACGCAGTATTTT.

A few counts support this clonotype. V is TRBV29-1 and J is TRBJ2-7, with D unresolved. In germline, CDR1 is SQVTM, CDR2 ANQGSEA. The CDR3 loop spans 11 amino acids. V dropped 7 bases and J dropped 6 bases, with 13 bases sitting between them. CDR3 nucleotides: TGCAGCGCGTCCGTCTGGGGCGAGCAGTACGTC. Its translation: CSASVWGEQYV.

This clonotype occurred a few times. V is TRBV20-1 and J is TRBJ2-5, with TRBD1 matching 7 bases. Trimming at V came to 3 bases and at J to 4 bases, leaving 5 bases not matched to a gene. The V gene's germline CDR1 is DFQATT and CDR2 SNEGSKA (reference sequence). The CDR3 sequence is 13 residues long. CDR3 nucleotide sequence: TGCAGTGCTAGTTTCAGGGGGTCAGAGACCCAGTACTTC. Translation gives CSASFRGSETQYF.

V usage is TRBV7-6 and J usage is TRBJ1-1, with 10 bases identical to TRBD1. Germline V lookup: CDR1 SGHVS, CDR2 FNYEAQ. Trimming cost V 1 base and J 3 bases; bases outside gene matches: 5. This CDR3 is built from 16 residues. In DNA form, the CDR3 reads TGTGCCAGCAGCTTAGGAAGGACAGGGGGGGACACTGAAGCTTTCTTT. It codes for CASSLGRTGGDTEAFF.

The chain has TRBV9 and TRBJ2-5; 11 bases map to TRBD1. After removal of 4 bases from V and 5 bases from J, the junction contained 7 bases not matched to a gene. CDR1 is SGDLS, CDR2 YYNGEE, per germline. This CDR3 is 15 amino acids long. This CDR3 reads CASSPHGQGAETQYF. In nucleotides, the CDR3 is TGTGCCAGCAGCCCCCATGGACAGGGGGCCGAGACCCAGTACTTC. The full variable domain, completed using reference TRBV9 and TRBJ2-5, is DSGVTQTPKHLITATGQRVTLRCSPRSGDLSVYWYQQSLDQGLQFLIQYYNGEERAKGNILERFSAQQFPDLHSELNLSSLELGDSALYFCASSPHGQGAETQYFGPGTRLLVL.

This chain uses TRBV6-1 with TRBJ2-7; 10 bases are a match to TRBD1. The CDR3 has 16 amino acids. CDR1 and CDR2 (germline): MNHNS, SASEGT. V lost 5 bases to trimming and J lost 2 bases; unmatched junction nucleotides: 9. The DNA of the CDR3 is TGTGCCAGCAGTCCGGTTCGGACAGGGGGTACCTACGAGCAGTACTTC. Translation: CASSPVRTGGTYEQYF.

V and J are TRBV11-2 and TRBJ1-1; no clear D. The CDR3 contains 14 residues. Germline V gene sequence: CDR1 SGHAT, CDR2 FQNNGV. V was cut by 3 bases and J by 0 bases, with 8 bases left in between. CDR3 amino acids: CASSFRALNTEAFF. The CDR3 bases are TGTGCCAGCAGCTTTCGGGCCTTGAACACTGAAGCTTTCTTT.

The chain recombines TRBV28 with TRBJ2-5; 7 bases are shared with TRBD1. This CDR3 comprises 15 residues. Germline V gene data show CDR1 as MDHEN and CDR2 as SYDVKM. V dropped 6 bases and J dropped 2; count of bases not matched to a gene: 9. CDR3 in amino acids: CASRRPLDRQETQYF. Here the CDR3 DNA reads TGTGCCAGCAGGCGCCCCTTGGACAGGCAAGAGACCCAGTACTTC.

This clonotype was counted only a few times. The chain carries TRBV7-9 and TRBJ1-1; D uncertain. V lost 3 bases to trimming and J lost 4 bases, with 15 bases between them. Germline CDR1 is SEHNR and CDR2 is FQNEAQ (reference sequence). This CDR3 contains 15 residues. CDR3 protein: CASSFGETLSTEAFF. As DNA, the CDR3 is TGTGCCAGCAGCTTCGGTGAGACACTATCCACTGAAGCTTTCTTT.

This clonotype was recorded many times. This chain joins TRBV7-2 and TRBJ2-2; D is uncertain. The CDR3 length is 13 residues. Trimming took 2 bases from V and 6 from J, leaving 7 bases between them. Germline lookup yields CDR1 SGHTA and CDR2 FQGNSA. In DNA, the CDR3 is TGTGCCAGCAGCTTAAAGTCGGCCGGGGAGCTGTTTTTT. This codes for CASSLKSAGELFF.

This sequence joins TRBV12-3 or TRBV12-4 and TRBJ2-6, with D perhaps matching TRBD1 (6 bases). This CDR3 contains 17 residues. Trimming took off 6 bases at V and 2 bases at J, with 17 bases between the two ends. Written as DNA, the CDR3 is TGTGCCAGCAGAACAGGGCTTTTCCGTCCTGGGGCCAACGTCCTGACTTTC. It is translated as CASRTGLFRPGANVLTF.

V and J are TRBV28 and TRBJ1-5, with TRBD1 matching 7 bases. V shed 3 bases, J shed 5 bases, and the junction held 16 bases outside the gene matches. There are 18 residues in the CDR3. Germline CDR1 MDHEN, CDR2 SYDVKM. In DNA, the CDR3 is TGTGCCAGCAGTTTTTCACAGGGGATCGGGTCAATGGATCAGCCCCAGCATTTT. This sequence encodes CASSFSQGIGSMDQPQHF.

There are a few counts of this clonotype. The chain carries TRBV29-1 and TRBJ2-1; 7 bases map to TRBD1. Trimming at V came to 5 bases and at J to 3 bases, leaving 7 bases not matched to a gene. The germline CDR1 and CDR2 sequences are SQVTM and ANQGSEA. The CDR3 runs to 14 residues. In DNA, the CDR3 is TGCAGCGTTTCGACAGGGTTCGTCTACAATGAGCAGTTCTTC. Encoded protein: CSVSTGFVYNEQFF.

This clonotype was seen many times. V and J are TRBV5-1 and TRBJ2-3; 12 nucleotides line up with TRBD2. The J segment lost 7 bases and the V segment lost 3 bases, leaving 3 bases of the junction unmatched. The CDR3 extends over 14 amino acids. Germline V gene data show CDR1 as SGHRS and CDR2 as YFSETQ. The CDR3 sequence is CASSSSGGANTQYF. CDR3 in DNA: TGCGCCAGCAGCTCTAGCGGGGGGGCCAATACGCAGTATTTT.

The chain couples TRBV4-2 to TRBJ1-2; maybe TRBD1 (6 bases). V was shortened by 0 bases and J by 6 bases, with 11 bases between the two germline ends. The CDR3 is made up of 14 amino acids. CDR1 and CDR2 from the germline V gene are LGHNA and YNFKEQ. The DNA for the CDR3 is TGTGCCAGCAGCCAAGATCCAGGGGTCAATGGCTACACCTTC. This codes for CASSQDPGVNGYTF.

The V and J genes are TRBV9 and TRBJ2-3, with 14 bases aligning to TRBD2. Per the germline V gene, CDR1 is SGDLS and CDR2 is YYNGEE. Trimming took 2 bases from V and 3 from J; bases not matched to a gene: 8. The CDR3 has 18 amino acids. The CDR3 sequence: CASSVAGLAGDNTDTQYF. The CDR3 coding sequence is TGTGCCAGCAGCGTCGCGGGACTAGCGGGAGATAATACAGATACGCAGTATTTT.

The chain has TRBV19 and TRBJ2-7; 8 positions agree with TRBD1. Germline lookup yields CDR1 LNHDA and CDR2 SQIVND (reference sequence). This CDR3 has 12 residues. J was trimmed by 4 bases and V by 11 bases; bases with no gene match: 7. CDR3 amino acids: CAGRQGRYEQYF. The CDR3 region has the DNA TGTGCCGGCCGACAGGGGCGGTACGAGCAGTACTTC.

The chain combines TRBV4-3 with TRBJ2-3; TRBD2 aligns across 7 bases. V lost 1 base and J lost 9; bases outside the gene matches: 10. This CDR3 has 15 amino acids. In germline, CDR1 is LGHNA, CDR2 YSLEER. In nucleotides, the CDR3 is TGCGCCAGCAGCCAAGCCCATGGCGGGGGTGACACGCAGTATTTT. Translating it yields CASSQAHGGGDTQYF.

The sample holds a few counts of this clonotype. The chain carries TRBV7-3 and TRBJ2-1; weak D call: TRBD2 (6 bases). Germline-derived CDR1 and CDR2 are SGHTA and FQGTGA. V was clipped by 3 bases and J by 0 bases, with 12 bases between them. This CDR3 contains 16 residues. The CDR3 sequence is CASSFIGAGSYNEQFF. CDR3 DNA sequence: TGTGCCAGCAGCTTTATCGGAGCGGGCTCCTACAATGAGCAGTTCTTC.

CDR3 in DNA: TGCGCCAGCAGCCAACTGACAGGGGTTCTCTATGGCTACACCTTC. Translating gives CASSQLTGVLYGYTF. This chain joins TRBV4-1 and TRBJ1-2; 8 nucleotides match TRBD1. The junction had 6 bases not matched to a gene; V was cut back by 2 bases and J by 4 bases. Germline CDR1 reads MGHRA; CDR2 reads YSYEKL. The CDR3 is 15 amino acids.